This TCR beta chain was identified in a study of cytomegalovirus exposure and HLA in healthy donors. For the study at large: The roughly 120 validation repertoires, a later analysis reported, used the same platform as the approximately 700 first-cohort repertoires.

TCRdb keeps only in-frame clones here, not all; method: immunoSEQ multiplex PCR. The sample includes more than 85,000 clones, over 85% of them seen just once. With 4 bases removed from V and 4 bases from J, the gap between germline ends came to 12 bases. The CDR3 runs to 15 residues. Germline V gives CDR1 SGDLS, CDR2 YYNGEE. The sequence was collected from a woman in her late teens or twenties in good health and CMV-seronegative. This chain connects TRBV9 to TRBJ2-6; D is perhaps TRBD1 (6 bases). The material sequenced was PBMCs. The CDR3 DNA follows: TGTGCCAGCAGCTCAAGAGACAGGGGGGCCAACGTCCTGACTTTC. Translating it yields CASSSRDRGANVLTF.